This TCR beta chain was captured by sequencing in a study of cytomegalovirus exposure and HLA in healthy donors. Study context: Previous work identified roughly 120 million unique TCR beta sequences from about 179 million T cells.

Study-level results: Highest at DRB1 and lowest at HLA-C, TCR association rates differed among HLA loci in a later analysis. According to the study, some 160 TCR beta chains were cytomegalovirus-associated.

This clone was seen just once. The antigen is unknown. Germline CDR1 is LNHDA and CDR2 is SQIVND (reference sequence). The V gene lost 6 bases and the J gene lost 0 bases, with 8 bases spanning the gap. CDR3 size: 13 residues. A multiplex PCR was run with 60 Vbeta primers and 13 Jbeta primers. This table comes from immunoSEQ multiplex PCR, and its TCRdb copy is limited to in-frame clones, with some not included. The profile covers 170,000 or so clones, with roughly 80% appearing a single time and approximately 5.1% taken by the ten largest. Although they were nominally healthy when sampled, donors likely had unrecorded immune exposures.

The sequence was collected from a man aged 40-49 years in good health and CMV-seronegative. The chain couples TRBV19 to TRBJ1-1; perhaps TRBD1 as D (6 bases). Input material: PBMCs. The CDR3 sequence is CASRRTVNTEAFF. CDR3 in DNA: TGTGCCAGTAGGAGGACAGTGAACACTGAAGCTTTCTTT.